This T cell receptor (beta chain) derives from a study of cytomegalovirus exposure and HLA in healthy donors. The V end was cut by 4 bases, the J end by 9 bases, with 19 bases between. Germline assignment: CDR1 MNHEY and CDR2 SVGAGI. This CDR3 contains 15 residues. A roughly 120-subject validation cohort, separate from the roughly 670-subject first cohort, supplied the donors. Sequenced by immunoSEQ multiplex PCR; TCRdb stores in-frame clones only, minus some. The sample has under 75,000 clones; nearly 95% are singletons. Study-level findings and limits: Subsequent analysis showed first-cohort TCR clusters tending to co-occur in some 120 validation repertoires. Three chains tied to CMV proved CMV antigen-specific in vitro.

As to this clone: Its target is not known.

The rearrangement joins TRBV6-5 to TRBJ2-1; perhaps TRBD2 as D (6 bases). Material: PBMCs. This clonotype was sampled from a man aged 18 to 30 in good health and CMV-seropositive. In DNA, the CDR3 is TGTGCCAGCAGTTCCAACCTACCACAGACTAGTGAGCAGTTCTTC. Translation gives CASSSNLPQTSEQFF.